This paragraph covers one T cell receptor (beta chain) sequence. No antigen is known for it. Base qualities are not recorded, but no much larger clone differs from it by a single base. TCR beta CDR3 regions were amplified from RNA transcripts. For the first round of RT-PCR on the TCR CDR3, the HTBI primer set was used together with the Qiagen OneStep RT-PCR kit. Libraries were constructed in a second round of multiplex PCR, after which size selection and purification were performed. The libraries were sequenced on an Illumina HiSeq2000 using paired-end 100 bp reads. Regarding the original processing steps: SOAPnuke was used to process the raw data, with reads discarded if the reads contained adapters or uncalled bases, had a mean Phred below 15, or lacked an exact constant-primer or identifier match. COPE v1.2.5 was used to merge the high-quality paired reads, and each unique nucleotide sequence was defined as a clonotype. MiTCR v1.1 was used to align clonotypes to the IMGT TRBV, TRBD and TRBJ reference segments. The analysis included only V-J combinations with a frequency above 0.0001, which together covered 99% to 99.2% of the repertoires. The TCS score was defined as F50 (clonal expansion) divided by E x V (chaos), with BLOSUM62-based TCRdist calculated between CDR3 peptides within each V-J. Welch's t-statistics and random forest reduced approximately 520 V-J features to about 12, which were used in a naive Bayes classifier (R e1071). TCRdb reprocessed the public reads (quality trimming at Q25 with fastp, clone calling with MiXCR) and kept in-frame beta chains. Entries are consolidated by CDR3 protein sequence, retaining the most common genes and DNA. TCRdb, rather than the study authors, made the V and J calls. The sample records about 720,000 distinct CDR3 sequences, approximately 16% of which are singletons. The ten largest account for about 8.4% of the sample.

Stable Graves' hyperthyroidism was defined as no progression to ophthalmopathy during 18 months of follow-up. Hyperthyroidism patients were newly diagnosed, had a disease duration of under 2 months, and were aged 18 to 65 years. The study excluded patients with uncontrolled infections, other autoimmune diseases, pregnancy or lactation. Clinical symptoms, serum thyroxine and TRAb, thyroid ultrasound, and orbital computed tomography formed the basis for the diagnoses. PBMCs were isolated from 8 to 10 ml of fresh peripheral blood by Ficoll-Paque density gradient centrifugation. Trizol reagent was used to extract total RNA, and RNA quality was then checked on an Agilent 2100 Bioanalyzer. The entry originates in a study of T cells in Graves' hyperthyroidism and ophthalmopathy (dated by TCRdb to the late 2010s). Regarding the research as a whole: Peripheral blood samples were taken at initial diagnosis, before any treatment was given. Thyroid tissue and blood T-cell repertoires from about 6 Graves' hyperthyroidism patients were also compared in the study. The approximately 90 discovery patients were randomly split 7:3 into training and test sets. Once sampling was done, hyperthyroidism patients were given methimazole at a starting dose of 30 mg daily, whereas ophthalmopathy patients were given high-dose intravenous methylprednisolone. To identify distinguishing TCR V-J signatures, a discovery cohort of 95 to 100 patients was used, comprising 43 with Graves' ophthalmopathy and under 60 with stable Graves' hyperthyroidism. Prospective prediction of ophthalmopathy was tested in an independent validation cohort of 18 to 20 hyperthyroidism patients and 17 patients who later progressed to ophthalmopathy. The paper describes TCR Vbeta CDR3 sequencing of 140 or so peripheral blood samples, made up of around 41 ophthalmopathy patients, around 78 hyperthyroidism patients and roughly 17 progressor patients.

Taken from cysteine to phenylalanine, the CDR3 has 15 residues. Only CDR3 DNA is held: 45 bases, read in frame from base 1. The germline ends are 11 bases apart after V is trimmed by 3 bases and J by 2 bases. As encoded in the germline V gene, CDR1 is KGHSH while CDR2 is LQKENI. The research as a whole found: Ophthalmopathy was separated from stable hyperthyroidism by a 13 V-J signature model, with approximately 86% sensitivity and 81% to 83% specificity obtained in cross-validation and 80%/75% obtained in testing. Most expanded thyroid clonotypes (frequency above 0.001) were also detected in blood, a finding suggesting that blood repertoires may reflect thyroid immune responses. No statistical method was used to fix the sample size in advance, and group allocation was not hidden from the investigators. In validation, progression to ophthalmopathy was predicted by the model with almost 71% sensitivity and nearly 75% specificity, a median of approximately 6.5 months before onset.

The sequencing input was blood. The sequence came from a man aged 18 to 29 with Graves' hyperthyroidism. The chain employs TRBV18 and TRBJ2-1, with a tentative D gene TRBD2 over 6 matching bases. The CDR3 is CASSPRDGAYNEQFF. The base sequence is TGTGCCAGCTCACCGCGGGACGGCGCCTACAATGAGCAGTTCTTC.